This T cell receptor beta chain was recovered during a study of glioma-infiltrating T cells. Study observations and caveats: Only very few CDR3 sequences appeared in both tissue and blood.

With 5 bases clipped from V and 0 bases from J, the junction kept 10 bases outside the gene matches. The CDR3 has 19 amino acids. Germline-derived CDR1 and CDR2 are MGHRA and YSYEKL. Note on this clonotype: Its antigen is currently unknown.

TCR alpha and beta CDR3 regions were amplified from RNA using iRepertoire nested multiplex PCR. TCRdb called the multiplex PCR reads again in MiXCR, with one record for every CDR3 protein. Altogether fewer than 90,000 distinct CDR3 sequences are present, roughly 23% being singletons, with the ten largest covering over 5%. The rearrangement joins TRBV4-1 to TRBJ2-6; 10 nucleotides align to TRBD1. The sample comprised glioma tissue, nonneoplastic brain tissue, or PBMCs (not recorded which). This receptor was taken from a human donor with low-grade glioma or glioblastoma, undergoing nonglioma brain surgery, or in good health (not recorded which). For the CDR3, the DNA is TGCGCCAGCAGCTCCCCCGGGACAGGGGTAGGCTCTGGGGCCAACGTCCTGACTTTC. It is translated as CASSSPGTGVGSGANVLTF.